Below are 3 T cell receptor beta chains sequenced from a single sample in a study of PD-1 blockade in classical Hodgkin lymphoma. Clones were sequenced by immunoSEQ multiplex PCR, and TCRdb holds only the in-frame ones, with some missing. The data show under 130,000 clones, roughly 87% seen once. The sample's time point: cycle 4 day 1 (C4D1), after more than five weeks of nivolumab. Exposure to brentuximab vedotin varied, and each patient had relapsed following autologous stem cell transplantation. Material: peripheral blood mononuclear cells (PBMCs), obtained before the fourth cycle of nivolumab. All receptors derive from a human donor with classical Hodgkin lymphoma.

This clone was picked up one time. The gene calls are TRBV4-3 and TRBJ2-3; TRBD2 aligns across 10 bases. V lost 0 bases, J lost 4 bases, and 13 bases stayed unmatched. This CDR3 contains 19 residues. Germline V gene lookup returns CDR1 LGHNA and CDR2 YSLEER. DNA of the CDR3: TGCGCCAGCAGCCAAGATTCGCTAGCGGGAGTGCGGTTCTCAGATACGCAGTATTTT. Translation gives CASSQDSLAGVRFSDTQYF.

The rearrangement uses TRBV28 and TRBJ1-5; a possible D gene is TRBD1 (5 bases). CDR1 is MDHEN and CDR2 is SYDVKM in the germline V gene. The CDR3 is 12 residues long. The CDR3 loop is CAGGVSNQPQHF. CDR3 DNA sequence: TGTGCTGGGGGGGTTAGCAATCAGCCCCAGCATTTT.

The CDR3 DNA reads as TGTGCCAGCAGTCCCGCGGGACTCCCAGTCAATGAGCAGTTCTTC. Translated: CASSPAGLPVNEQFF. The rearrangement uses TRBV7-2 and TRBJ2-1; possible D gene TRBD2, 6 bases. This CDR3 region has 15 residues. Germline CDR1 and CDR2: SGHTA and FQGNSA. V shed 6 bases and J shed 6 bases, with 18 bases lying between them.